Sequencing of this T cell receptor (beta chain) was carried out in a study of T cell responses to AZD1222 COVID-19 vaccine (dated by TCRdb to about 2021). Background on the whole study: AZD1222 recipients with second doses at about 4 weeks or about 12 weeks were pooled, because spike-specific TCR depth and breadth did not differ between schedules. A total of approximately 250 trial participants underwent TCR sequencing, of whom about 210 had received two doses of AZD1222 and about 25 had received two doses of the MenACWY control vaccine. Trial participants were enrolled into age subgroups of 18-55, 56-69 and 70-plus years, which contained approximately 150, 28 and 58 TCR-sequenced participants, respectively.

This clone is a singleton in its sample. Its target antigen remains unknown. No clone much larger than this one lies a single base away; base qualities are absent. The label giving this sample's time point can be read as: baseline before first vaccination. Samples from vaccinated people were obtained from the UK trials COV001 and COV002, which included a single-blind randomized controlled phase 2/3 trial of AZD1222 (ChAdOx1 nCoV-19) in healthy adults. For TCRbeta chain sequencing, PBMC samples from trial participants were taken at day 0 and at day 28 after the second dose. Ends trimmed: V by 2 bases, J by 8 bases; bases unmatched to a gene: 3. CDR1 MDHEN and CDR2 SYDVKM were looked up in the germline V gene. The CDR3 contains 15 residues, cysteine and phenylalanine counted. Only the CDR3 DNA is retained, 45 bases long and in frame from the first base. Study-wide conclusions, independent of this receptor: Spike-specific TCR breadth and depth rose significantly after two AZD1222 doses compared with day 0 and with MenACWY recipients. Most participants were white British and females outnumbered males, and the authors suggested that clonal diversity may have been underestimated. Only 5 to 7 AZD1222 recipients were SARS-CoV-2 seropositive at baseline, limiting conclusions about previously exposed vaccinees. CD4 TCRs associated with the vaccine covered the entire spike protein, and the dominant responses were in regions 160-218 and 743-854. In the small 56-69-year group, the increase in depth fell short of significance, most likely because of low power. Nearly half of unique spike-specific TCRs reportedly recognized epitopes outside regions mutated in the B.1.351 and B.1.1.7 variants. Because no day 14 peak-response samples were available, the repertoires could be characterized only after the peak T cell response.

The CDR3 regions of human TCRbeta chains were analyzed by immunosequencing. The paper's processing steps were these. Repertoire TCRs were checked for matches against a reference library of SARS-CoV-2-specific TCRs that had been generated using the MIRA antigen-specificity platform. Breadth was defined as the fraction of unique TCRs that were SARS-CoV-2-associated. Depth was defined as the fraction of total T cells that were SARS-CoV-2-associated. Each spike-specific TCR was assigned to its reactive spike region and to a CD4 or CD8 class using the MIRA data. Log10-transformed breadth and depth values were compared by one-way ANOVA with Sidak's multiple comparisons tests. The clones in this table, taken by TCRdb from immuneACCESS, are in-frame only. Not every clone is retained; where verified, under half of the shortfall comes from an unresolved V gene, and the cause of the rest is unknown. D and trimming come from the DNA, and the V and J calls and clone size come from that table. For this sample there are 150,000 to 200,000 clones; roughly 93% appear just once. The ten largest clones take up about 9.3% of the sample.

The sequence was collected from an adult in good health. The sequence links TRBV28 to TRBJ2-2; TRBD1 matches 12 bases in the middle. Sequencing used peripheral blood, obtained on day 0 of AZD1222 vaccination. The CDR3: CASSLGDRGLGELFF. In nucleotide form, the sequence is TGTGCCAGCAGTTTAGGGGACAGGGGGCTGGGGGAGCTGTTTTTT.